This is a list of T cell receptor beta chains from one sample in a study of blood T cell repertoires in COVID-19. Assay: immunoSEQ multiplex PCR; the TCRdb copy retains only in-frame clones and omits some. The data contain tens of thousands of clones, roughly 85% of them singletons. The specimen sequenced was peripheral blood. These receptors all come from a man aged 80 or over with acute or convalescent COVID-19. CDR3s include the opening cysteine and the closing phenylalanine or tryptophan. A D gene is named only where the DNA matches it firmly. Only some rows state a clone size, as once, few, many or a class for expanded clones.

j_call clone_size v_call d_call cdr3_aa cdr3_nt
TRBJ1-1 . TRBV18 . CASSPRAVEAFF TGTGCCAGCTCACCGAGGGCCGTTGAAGCTTTCTTT
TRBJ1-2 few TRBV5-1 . CASSLGEITGAYGYTF TGCGCCAGCAGCTTGGGAGAGATAACGGGAGCCTATGGCTACACCTTC
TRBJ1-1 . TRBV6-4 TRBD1 CASSVDRDTEAFF TGTGCCAGCAGCGTAGACAGGGACACTGAAGCTTTCTTT
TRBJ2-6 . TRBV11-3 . CASSLGVSGANVLTF TGTGCCAGCAGCCTTGGAGTCTCTGGGGCCAACGTCCTGACTTTC
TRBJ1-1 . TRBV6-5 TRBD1 CASRRTGIEAFF TGTGCCAGCAGACGGACAGGAATTGAAGCTTTCTTT
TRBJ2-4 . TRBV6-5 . CASSFGGAKNIQYF TGTGCCAGCAGTTTCGGCGGAGCCAAAAACATTCAGTACTTC
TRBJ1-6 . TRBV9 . CASSVELNGDSPLHF TGTGCCAGCAGCGTAGAGTTAAACGGGGATTCACCCCTCCACTTT
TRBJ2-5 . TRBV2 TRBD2 CATQTSVEETQYF TGTGCCACCCAGACTAGCGTCGAAGAGACCCAGTACTTC
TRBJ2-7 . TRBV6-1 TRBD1 CASSEIGQGIGEQYF TGTGCCAGCAGTGAAATTGGACAGGGGATCGGCGAGCAGTACTTC
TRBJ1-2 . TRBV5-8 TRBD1 CASSGPGGSYGYTF TGTGCCAGCAGCGGACCAGGGGGCAGCTATGGCTACACCTTC
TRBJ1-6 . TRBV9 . CASSVAGSSYNSPLHF TGTGCCAGCAGCGTAGCGGGGAGCTCCTATAATTCACCCCTCCACTTT
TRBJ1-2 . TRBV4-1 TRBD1 CASSRRDFGTGGKRRDGYTF TGCGCCAGCAGTCGGAGGGATTTCGGGACAGGGGGCAAAAGGAGAGATGGCTACACCTTC
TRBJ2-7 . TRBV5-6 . CASSLEPLYEQYF TGTGCCAGCAGCTTAGAACCACTCTACGAGCAGTACTTC
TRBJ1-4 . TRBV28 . CASTLPRGGDEKLFF TGTGCCAGCACCCTCCCGAGGGGGGGAGATGAAAAACTGTTTTTT
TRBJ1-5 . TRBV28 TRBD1 CASTGDRVQPQHF TGTGCCAGCACCGGGGACAGGGTACAGCCCCAGCATTTT
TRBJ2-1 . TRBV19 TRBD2 CATFRGGSSYNEQFF TGTGCCACCTTCCGGGGCGGGAGCTCCTACAATGAGCAGTTCTTC
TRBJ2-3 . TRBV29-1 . CSVSPSTDTQYF TGCAGCGTCTCCCCGAGCACAGATACGCAGTATTTT
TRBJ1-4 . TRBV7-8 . CASSLQYRVSTNEKLFF TGTGCCAGCAGCTTACAGTACAGGGTATCAACTAATGAAAAACTGTTTTTT
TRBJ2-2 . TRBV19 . CASSSRLGSGELFF TGTGCCAGTAGTTCCCGGTTGGGCTCCGGGGAGCTGTTTTTT
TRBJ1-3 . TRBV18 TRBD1 CASSHDRAAGNTIYF TGTGCCAGCTCCCACGACAGGGCCGCTGGAAACACCATATATTTT
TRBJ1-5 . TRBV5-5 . CASTLIGGRSNQPQHF TGTGCCAGCACCTTGATCGGCGGTCGGAGCAATCAGCCCCAGCATTTT
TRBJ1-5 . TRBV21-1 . CASPKGRDQPQHF TGTGCCAGCCCCAAGGGCAGGGATCAGCCCCAGCATTTT
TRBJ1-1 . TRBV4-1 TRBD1 CASRRGPNTEAFF TGCGCCAGTAGAAGGGGGCCGAACACTGAAGCTTTCTTT
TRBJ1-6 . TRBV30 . CACGGVGNSPLHF TGTGCCTGCGGGGGGGTCGGAAATTCACCCCTCCACTTT
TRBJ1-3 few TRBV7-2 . CASSLASGTAGPGNTIYF TGTGCCAGCAGCTTAGCGTCCGGGACCGCGGGACCGGGAAACACCATATATTTT
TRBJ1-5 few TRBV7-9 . CASSLEQSNQPQHF TGTGCCAGCAGCTTAGAACAGTCAAATCAGCCCCAGCATTTT
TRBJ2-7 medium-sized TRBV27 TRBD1 CASTTRTGLTYEQYF TGTGCCAGCACCACGCGGACAGGGTTAACCTACGAGCAGTACTTC
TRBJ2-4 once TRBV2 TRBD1 CASSGGTGNSIQYF TGTGCCAGCAGTGGTGGGACAGGGAATTCCATTCAGTACTTC
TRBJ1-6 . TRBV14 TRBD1 CASSQTGGVNSPLHF TGTGCCAGCAGCCAAACAGGGGGTGTAAATTCACCCCTCCACTTT
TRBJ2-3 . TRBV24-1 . CATSDPELITDTQYF TGTGCCACCAGTGATCCCGAGCTCATAACAGATACGCAGTATTTT
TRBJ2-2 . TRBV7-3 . CASSLILAAGELFF TGTGCCAGCAGCTTAATTCTGGCAGCCGGGGAGCTGTTTTTT
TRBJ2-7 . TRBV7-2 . CASSSRDIGYEQYF TGTGCCAGCAGCTCCCGGGACATTGGCTACGAGCAGTACTTC
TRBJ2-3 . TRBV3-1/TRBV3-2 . CASSQDSLFSTDTQYF TGTGCCAGCAGCCAAGACTCGCTATTCTCCACAGATACGCAGTATTTT
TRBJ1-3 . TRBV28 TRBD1 CASSSGATGGGHTIYF TGTGCCAGCAGTTCTGGGGCAACAGGGGGCGGCCACACCATATATTTT
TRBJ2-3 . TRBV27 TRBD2 CASSLSMTSGINTQYF TGTGCCAGCAGTTTATCGATGACTAGCGGGATCAATACGCAGTATTTT
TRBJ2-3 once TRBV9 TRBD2 CASSVDSGRVPDTQYF TGTGCCAGCAGCGTAGATAGCGGGAGGGTCCCAGATACGCAGTATTTT
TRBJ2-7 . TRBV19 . CASSIFGSGYEQYF TGTGCCAGTAGTATATTCGGGAGTGGGTACGAGCAGTACTTC
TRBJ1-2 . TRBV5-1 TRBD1 CASSGGQGIEGYTF TGCGCCAGCAGCGGGGGACAGGGGATAGAGGGCTACACCTTC
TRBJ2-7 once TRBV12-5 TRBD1 CASGLASGTGATYEQYF TGTGCTAGTGGTTTGGCCTCCGGGACAGGGGCGACCTACGAGCAGTACTTC
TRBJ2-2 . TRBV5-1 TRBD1 CASSWKPGQGSGELFF TGCGCCAGCAGCTGGAAACCGGGACAGGGGTCCGGGGAGCTGTTTTTT
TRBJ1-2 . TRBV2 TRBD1 CASSGDRGNYGYTF TGTGCCAGCAGTGGAGACAGGGGAAACTATGGCTACACCTTC
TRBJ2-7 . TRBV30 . CAWSVRGAEQYF TGTGCCTGGAGTGTAAGGGGCGCGGAGCAGTACTTC
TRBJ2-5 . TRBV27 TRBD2 CASTPRGLAGVRGQETQYF TGTGCCAGCACCCCGAGGGGACTAGCGGGAGTCAGGGGGCAAGAGACCCAGTACTTC
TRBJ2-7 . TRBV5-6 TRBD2 CASSLAAGVEQYF TGTGCCAGCAGCTTGGCGGCGGGGGTCGAGCAGTACTTC
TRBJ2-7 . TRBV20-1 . CSASLADYEQYF TGCAGTGCTAGTTTAGCGGACTACGAGCAGTACTTC
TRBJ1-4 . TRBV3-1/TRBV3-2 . CASSPVVGVFRLFF TGTGCCAGCAGCCCCGTCGTCGGGGTATTCCGTCTGTTTTTT
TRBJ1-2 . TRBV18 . CASSPRDTNPNYGYTF TGTGCCAGCTCACCCCGGGACACAAACCCTAACTATGGCTACACCTTC
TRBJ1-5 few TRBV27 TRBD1 CASSLRTGGAQPQHF TGTGCCAGCAGTTTAAGGACAGGGGGCGCCCAGCCCCAGCATTTT
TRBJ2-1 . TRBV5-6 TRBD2 CASSLGSGRVNEQFF TGTGCCAGCAGCTTGGGAAGCGGGAGGGTCAATGAGCAGTTCTTC
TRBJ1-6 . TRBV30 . CAWSPTADSPLHF TGTGCCTGGAGCCCTACAGCGGATTCACCCCTCCACTTT
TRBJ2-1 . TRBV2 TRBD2 CASRFGTSGSDEQFF TGTGCCAGCAGATTCGGGACTAGCGGGAGTGATGAGCAGTTCTTC
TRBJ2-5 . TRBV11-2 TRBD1 CASSSRLRTGDFQETQYF TGTGCCAGCAGCTCCAGACTAAGGACAGGAGATTTCCAAGAGACCCAGTACTTC
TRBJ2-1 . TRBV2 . CASAPSSYNEQFF TGTGCCAGCGCCCCGAGCTCCTACAATGAGCAGTTCTTC